This is a list of T cell receptor beta chains from one sample in a study of chemoradiotherapy in HPV16-positive cancers. Clones were read by immunoSEQ multiplex PCR, and TCRdb kept only the in-frame ones, dropping some. The data contain 1,500 to 2,000 clones, about 82% of them singletons. The sequences come from tumor tissue, collected from a patient who underwent chemoradiotherapy. These receptors came from a human donor with HPV-associated anogenital cancer. Both conserved end residues are part of each CDR3. A D gene is named only where the DNA matches it firmly.

CDR3: CASSRPAGGNTGELFF
DNA: TGTGCCAGTAGTAGGCCAGCGGGAGGGAACACCGGGGAGCTGTTTTTT
D: TRBD2
J: TRBJ2-2
V: TRBV19

CDR3: CASSQDGTSGGNEQFF
DNA: TGTGCCAGCAGCCAAGATGGAACTAGCGGGGGCAATGAGCAGTTCTTC
D: TRBD2
J: TRBJ2-1
V: TRBV4-2

CDR3: CASSHLVLGGVLEKLFF
DNA: TGCGCCAGCAGCCACCTAGTGTTGGGGGGGGTGTTGGAAAAACTGTTTTTT
D: -
J: TRBJ1-4
V: TRBV4-1

CDR3: CAISESQLQYF
DNA: TGTGCCATCAGTGAGTCGCAGCTGCAGTACTTC
D: -
J: TRBJ2-5
V: TRBV10-3

CDR3: CASSTSAPGTQYF
DNA: TGTGCCAGCAGCACTAGTGCTCCGGGGACCCAGTACTTC
D: -
J: TRBJ2-5
V: TRBV6-6

CDR3: CASSQERTDTGANVLTF
DNA: TGCGCCAGCAGCCAAGAACGTACGGATACTGGGGCCAACGTCCTGACTTTC
D: -
J: TRBJ2-6
V: TRBV4-1

CDR3: CASSVNNPSTDTQYF
DNA: TGTGCCAGCAGTGTCAACAACCCTAGCACAGATACGCAGTATTTT
D: -
J: TRBJ2-3
V: TRBV2

CDR3: CASPSGGEQYF
DNA: TGTGCCAGCCCCTCTGGGGGTGAGCAGTACTTC
D: -
J: TRBJ2-7
V: TRBV27

CDR3: CASKGGGTSTDTQYF
DNA: TGTGCCAGTAAGGGGGGGGGCACTAGCACAGATACGCAGTATTTT
D: -
J: TRBJ2-3
V: TRBV19

CDR3: CATKEGPNNEQFF
DNA: TGTGCCACCAAAGAAGGACCCAACAATGAGCAGTTCTTC
D: -
J: TRBJ2-1
V: TRBV10-3

CDR3: CASSTTGNARTDTQYF
DNA: TGTGCCAGTAGTACGACAGGGAACGCTCGCACAGATACGCAGTATTTT
D: TRBD1
J: TRBJ2-3
V: TRBV19

CDR3: CASSPSGARGNTIYF
DNA: TGCGCCAGCAGCCCTTCAGGGGCAAGAGGAAACACCATATATTTT
D: -
J: TRBJ1-3
V: TRBV5-1

CDR3: CASSFRGGIEAFF
DNA: TGTGCCAGCAGTTTCAGGGGGGGAATTGAAGCTTTCTTT
D: TRBD1
J: TRBJ1-1
V: TRBV28

CDR3: CASSTRQATEAFF
DNA: TGTGCCAGTAGTACCAGACAGGCCACTGAAGCTTTCTTT
D: -
J: TRBJ1-1
V: TRBV19